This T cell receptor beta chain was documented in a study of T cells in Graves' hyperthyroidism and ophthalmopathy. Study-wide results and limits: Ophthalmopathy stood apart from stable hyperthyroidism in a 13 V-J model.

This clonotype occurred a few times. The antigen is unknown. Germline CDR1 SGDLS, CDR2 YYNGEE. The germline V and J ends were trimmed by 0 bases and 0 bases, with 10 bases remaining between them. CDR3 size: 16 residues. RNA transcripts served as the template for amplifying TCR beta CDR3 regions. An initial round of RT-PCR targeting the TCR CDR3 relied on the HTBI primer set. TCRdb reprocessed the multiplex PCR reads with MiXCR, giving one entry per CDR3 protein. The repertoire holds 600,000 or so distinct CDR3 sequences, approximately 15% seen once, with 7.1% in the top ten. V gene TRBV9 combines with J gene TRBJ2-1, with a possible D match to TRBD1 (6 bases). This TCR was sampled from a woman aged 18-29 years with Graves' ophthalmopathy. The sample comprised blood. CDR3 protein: CASSVGPQGSYNEQFF. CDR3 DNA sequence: TGTGCCAGCAGCGTAGGCCCACAGGGCTCCTACAATGAGCAGTTCTTC.